This T cell receptor (beta chain) was documented in a study of memory CD4+ T cells and cytomegalovirus serostatus. Concerning this clone: The antigen remains unidentified.

Sequencing was performed with immunoSEQ multiplex PCR; in TCRdb, only in-frame clones are kept and a portion is missing. The sample records about 38,000 clones, less than 80% being singletons. The V and J ends lost 7 bases and 4 bases respectively, with 10 bases between them. This CDR3 is 12 amino acids long. In germline, CDR1 is KGHSY, CDR2 FQNENV. Study results and caveats: Median bootstrapped AUC for CMV status was about 0.94 originally, 0.75 to 0.91 US-trained.

Single viable CD3+CD4+CD8-CD45RO+ cells were sorted as the memory CD4+ T cells. CMV serostatus came from serum IgG against pp150, pp28, p38, p52. Sequencing used memory CD4+ T cells from blood. The sequence derives from an adult in good health and CMV-seropositive. The chain recombines TRBV16 with TRBJ2-5, with D perhaps assigned TRBD1 or TRBD2 (5 bases each). This chain's CDR3 is CASTSGGETQYF. CDR3 sequence (DNA): TGTGCCAGCACCTCTGGGGGAGAGACCCAGTACTTC.